The 20 T cell receptor beta chains below come from one sample, sequenced in a study of CD8 T cells in Susac syndrome. The RNA, roughly 0.45 to 1 ug, was put through reverse transcription using random hexamers. MiXCR was run by TCRdb on the immunoSEQ multiplex PCR reads, yielding one entry per CDR3 protein. Of some 250,000 distinct CDR3 sequences in the sample, 90% to 96% are singletons; the top ten hold about 0.1%. The sequenced sample was CD4+ T cells from PBMCs. The origin of the receptors is a human donor with Susac syndrome.

The chain couples TRBV5-1 to TRBJ2-7, with D unclear. The CDR3 covers 12 residues. CDR1 is SGHRS and CDR2 is YFSETQ in the germline V gene. Deletions cut 3 bases from V and 5 bases from J, with 9 bases between. CDR3 amino acids: CASSSIPDEQYF. CDR3 DNA: TGCGCCAGCAGCTCGATCCCAGACGAGCAGTACTTC.

The chain employs TRBV27 and TRBJ2-7; no reliable D call. The germline V gene has CDR1 MNHEY and CDR2 SMNVEV (reference sequence). Trimming removed 2 bases at V and 6 bases at J, with 14 bases between. The CDR3 totals 14 residues. CDR3 nucleotide sequence: TGTGCCAGCAGTTTAGCGAATCCGGATACCGAGCAGTACTTC. Translation: CASSLANPDTEQYF.

The rearrangement links TRBV9 to TRBJ1-1; the match to TRBD1 covers 9 bases. The CDR3 covers 14 residues. CDR1 and CDR2 (germline): SGDLS, YYNGEE. Trimming at V came to 3 bases and at J to 4 bases, leaving 4 bases not matched to a gene. The CDR3 coding sequence is TGTGCCAGCAGCGAGACAGGGGGGGGCACTGAAGCTTTCTTT. Its protein product is CASSETGGGTEAFF.

The sample holds one count of this clonotype. V gene TRBV2 combines with J gene TRBJ2-3; D might be TRBD1 or TRBD2, each matching 5 bases. The ends were cut back, 3 bases at V and 11 bases at J, with 12 bases in the middle. The length of the CDR3 is 12 residues. CDR1 is SNHLY, CDR2 FYNNEI, per germline. For the CDR3, the DNA is TGTGCCAGCAGTGAGGGACGGGTAGGGCAGTATTTT. Amino acid sequence: CASSEGRVGQYF.

This clonotype was seen only a few times. The rearrangement links TRBV28 to TRBJ1-5; D gene ambiguous. In germline, CDR1 is MDHEN, CDR2 SYDVKM. Deletions cut 3 bases from V and 1 base from J, with 4 bases between. This CDR3 is 13 amino acids long. The CDR3 sequence: CASSFDSNQPQHF. Here the CDR3 DNA reads TGTGCCAGCAGTTTTGACAGCAATCAGCCCCAGCATTTT.

The chain uses TRBV19 and TRBJ2-3; D gene uncertain. Germline V gene data show CDR1 as LNHDA and CDR2 as SQIVND (reference sequence). V was pared by 3 bases and J by 0 bases, with 4 bases between. The CDR3 loop spans 13 amino acids. Here the CDR3 reads CASSMASTDTQYF. In DNA form, the CDR3 reads TGTGCCAGTAGTATGGCTAGCACAGATACGCAGTATTTT. The whole variable domain, remainder taken from reference TRBV19 and TRBJ2-3, is DGGITQSPKYLFRKEGQNVTLSCEQNLNHDAMYWYRQDPGQGLRLIYYSQIVNDFQKGDIAEGYSVSREKKESFPLTVTSAQKNPTAFYLCASSMASTDTQYFGPGTRLTVL.

This sequence joins TRBV5-1 and TRBJ2-5; TRBD2 aligns across 12 bases. The germline V gene encodes CDR1 SGHRS and CDR2 YFSETQ. The junction had 4 bases not matched to a gene; V was cut back by 2 bases and J by 2 bases. The CDR3 totals 16 residues. In DNA form, the CDR3 reads TGCGCCAGCAGCTTTGGGACTAGCGGGTTTCAAGAGACCCAGTACTTC. Translated, it gives CASSFGTSGFQETQYF.

The chain combines TRBV30 with TRBJ1-2; D ambiguous. The CDR3 has 14 amino acids. V lost 0 bases to trimming and J lost 4 bases, with 12 bases between them. Germline V gene lookup returns CDR1 GTSNPN and CDR2 SVGIG (reference sequence). In nucleotides, the CDR3 is TGTGCCTGGAGTGTACGATGGGAGGTCTATGGCTACACCTTC. Translated, it gives CAWSVRWEVYGYTF.

CDR3: CSAYWTSGFRDEQFF. CDR3 in DNA: TGCAGTGCATATTGGACTAGCGGGTTTAGGGATGAGCAGTTCTTC. This chain joins TRBV20-1 and TRBJ2-1, with 11 nucleotides matching TRBD2. CDR1 is DFQATT and CDR2 is SNEGSKA in the germline V gene (reference sequence). V shed 6 bases, J shed 8 bases, and the junction held 12 bases outside the gene matches. This CDR3 comprises 15 residues.

This chain uses TRBV29-1 with TRBJ1-1, with 7 bases aligning to TRBD1. Germline loops: CDR1 SQVTM, CDR2 ANQGSEA. J gave up 6 bases and V 6 bases, and 7 bases lay outside the gene matches. The CDR3 sequence is 12 residues long. CDR3 sequence reads: CSVATGAAEAFF. The CDR3 DNA reads as TGCAGCGTAGCCACAGGGGCCGCTGAAGCTTTCTTT.

V gene TRBV18 combines with J gene TRBJ2-1; D is possibly TRBD2 (5 bases). V was cut by 4 bases and J by 1 base, with 14 bases left in between. CDR1 KGHSH and CDR2 LQKENI come from the germline V gene. This CDR3 spans 16 amino acids. The CDR3 here is CASSLYVPGSYNEQFF. The CDR3 region has the DNA TGTGCCAGCTCACTATACGTTCCGGGGTCCTACAATGAGCAGTTCTTC.

The chain has TRBV4-2 and TRBJ2-1; 13 bases map to TRBD2. Germline V gene data show CDR1 as LGHNA and CDR2 as YNFKEQ. The CDR3 is made up of 16 amino acids. V shed 2 bases and J 6 bases; nucleotides not matched to a gene: 4. As DNA, the CDR3 is TGTGCCAGCAGCCAACCCGGGACTAGCGGGACCAATGAGCAGTTCTTC. This codes for CASSQPGTSGTNEQFF.

The chain recombines TRBV18 with TRBJ2-5, with D perhaps TRBD1 (5 bases). Per germline, CDR1 KGHSH and CDR2 LQKENI. Trimming took 0 bases from V and 3 from J, leaving 8 bases between them. The CDR3 loop spans 14 amino acids. CDR3 bases: TGTGCCAGCTCACCACCGGGCAGGGAAGAGACCCAGTACTTC. Translation gives CASSPPGREETQYF.

Here the CDR3 reads CASSPALPDTQYF. The CDR3 DNA follows: TGTGCCAGCTCACCCGCTTTACCCGATACGCAGTATTTT. The chain has TRBV18 and TRBJ2-3; no reliable D call. Trimming removed 3 bases from V and 6 bases from J, with 10 bases in between. The CDR3 extends over 13 amino acids. From germline, CDR1 is KGHSH and CDR2 LQKENI.

V and J are TRBV3-1 and TRBJ2-1; D is ambiguous. V was clipped by 0 bases and J by 3 bases, with 9 bases between them. This CDR3 has 15 amino acids. Germline V gene sequence: CDR1 LGHDT, CDR2 YNNKEL (reference sequence). For the CDR3, the DNA is TGTGCCAGCAGCCAAGATATAGGAATCTACAATGAGCAGTTCTTC. Its protein is CASSQDIGIYNEQFF.

The rearrangement uses TRBV3-1 and TRBJ1-1, with D possibly being TRBD1 (6 bases). This CDR3 is 13 amino acids long. Trimming took 7 bases from V and 4 from J, leaving 13 bases between them. Germline V gives CDR1 LGHDT, CDR2 YNNKEL (reference sequence). As DNA, the CDR3 is TGTGCCAGCATCATCCAGGGGAGCACTGAAGCTTTCTTT. Residues: CASIIQGSTEAFF.

The rearrangement joins TRBV20-1 to TRBJ2-3; 9 positions agree with TRBD2. The germline V gene has CDR1 DFQATT and CDR2 SNEGSKA (reference sequence). The CDR3 is 16 amino acids. Trimming at V came to 3 bases and at J to 3 bases, leaving 10 bases not matched to a gene. The CDR3 here is CSASGSAGGRTDTQYF. The CDR3 region has the DNA TGCAGTGCTAGCGGGTCAGCGGGAGGAAGAACAGATACGCAGTATTTT.

A single count supports this clonotype. The chain has TRBV29-1 and TRBJ1-2; no clear D gene. Germline CDR1 and CDR2: SQVTM and ANQGSEA. V lost 3 bases, J lost 0 bases, and 8 bases lay in between. The CDR3 extends over 13 amino acids. CDR3: CSVDDLANYGYTF. Written as DNA, the CDR3 is TGCAGCGTTGACGACCTAGCTAACTATGGCTACACCTTC.

This rearrangement joins TRBV5-1 to TRBJ1-1; no clear D. Germline V lookup: CDR1 SGHRS, CDR2 YFSETQ. CDR3 size: 13 residues. V was cut by 4 bases and J by 1 base, with 8 bases left in between. The CDR3 nucleotides are TGCGCCAGCAGCCCTATCTCGAACACTGAAGCTTTCTTT. Its protein product is CASSPISNTEAFF.

J is TRBJ2-3 and V is TRBV20-1; TRBD2 matches 13 bases. Germline CDR1 is DFQATT and CDR2 is SNEGSKA (reference sequence). V was pared by 5 bases and J by 2 bases, with 7 bases of the junction left unmatched. The CDR3 spans 16 residues. The CDR3: CSAPTSGRLNTDTQYF. CDR3 sequence (DNA): TGCAGTGCTCCGACTAGCGGGAGGTTGAACACAGATACGCAGTATTTT.